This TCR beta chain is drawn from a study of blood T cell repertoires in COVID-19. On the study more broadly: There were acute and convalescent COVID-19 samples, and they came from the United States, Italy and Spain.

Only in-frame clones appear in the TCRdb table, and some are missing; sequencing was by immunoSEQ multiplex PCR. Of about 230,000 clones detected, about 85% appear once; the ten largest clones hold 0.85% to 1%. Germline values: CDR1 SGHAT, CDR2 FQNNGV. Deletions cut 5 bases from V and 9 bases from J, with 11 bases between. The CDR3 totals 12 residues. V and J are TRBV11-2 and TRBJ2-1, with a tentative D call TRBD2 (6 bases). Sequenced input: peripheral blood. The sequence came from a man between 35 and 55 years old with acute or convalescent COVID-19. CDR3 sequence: CASSQMGGEQFF. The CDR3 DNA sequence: TGTGCCAGCAGCCAGATGGGGGGTGAGCAGTTCTTC.